This is a list of T cell receptor beta chains from one sample in a study of control samples from healthy donors and cancer patients. The method was immunoSEQ multiplex PCR; TCRdb's version includes in-frame clones alone and lacks a portion of them. Of roughly 58,000 clones detected, around 87% appear once; the ten largest clones hold approximately 12%. The sample comprised PBMCs. The receptors derive from a woman aged 55 to 70 with lung cancer. CDR3s include the opening cysteine and the closing phenylalanine or tryptophan. A D gene is named only where the DNA matches it firmly. Only part of the rows carry a size: once, few, many, or a class if the clone is expanded.

cdr3_length	v_call	clone_size	d_call	j_call	cdr3_aa	cdr3_nt
15	TRBV5-1	NA	NA	TRBJ2-3	CASSLGGTATDTQYF	TGCGCCAGCAGCTTGGGAGGGACGGCCACAGATACGCAGTATTTT
16	TRBV10-3	few	NA	TRBJ2-7	CAISESKGTSTYEQYF	TGTGCCATCAGTGAGTCGAAGGGGACATCTACCTACGAGCAGTACTTC
16	TRBV4-1	NA	NA	TRBJ2-7	CASSQGSAFTNRRQYF	TGCGCCAGCAGCCAAGGATCGGCGTTTACCAACAGACGGCAGTACTTC
15	TRBV5-8	NA	NA	TRBJ2-7	CASSLGWTPNYEQYF	TGTGCCAGCAGCTTGGGCTGGACACCGAACTACGAGCAGTACTTC
12	TRBV9	NA	NA	TRBJ1-2	CARASEAYGYTF	TGTGCCAGGGCCTCCGAGGCCTATGGCTACACCTTC
14	TRBV6-5	NA	NA	TRBJ2-7	CASSYTTGNYEQYF	TGTGCCAGCAGTTACACTACAGGAAACTACGAGCAGTACTTC
14	TRBV5-1	NA	TRBD1	TRBJ1-2	CASSPGQGLYGYTF	TGCGCCAGCAGCCCGGGACAGGGACTTTATGGCTACACCTTC
14	TRBV6-2/TRBV6-3	NA	NA	TRBJ2-2	CASSYSLNTGELFF	TGTGCCAGCAGTTACTCCTTGAACACCGGGGAGCTGTTTTTT
17	TRBV5-1	NA	TRBD2	TRBJ2-3	CASSLEVRGGTTDTQYF	TGCGCCAGCAGCTTGGAGGTGCGGGGGGGAACCACAGATACGCAGTATTTT
16	TRBV5-1	NA	TRBD1	TRBJ1-5	CASSPDRVDLNQPQHF	TGCGCCAGCAGCCCCGACAGGGTTGATCTCAATCAGCCCCAGCATTTT
16	TRBV5-4	NA	TRBD1	TRBJ1-3	CASSAGTGGSGNTIYF	TGTGCCAGCAGCGCCGGGACAGGGGGCTCTGGAAACACCATATATTTT
11	TRBV10-1	NA	NA	TRBJ2-3	CASSELDTQYF	TGCGCCAGCAGTGAGTTAGATACGCAGTATTTT
16	TRBV5-6	NA	TRBD1	TRBJ2-5	CASSSRTGGTQETQYF	TGTGCCAGCAGCTCTAGGACAGGGGGCACCCAAGAGACCCAGTACTTC
12	TRBV28	few	NA	TRBJ1-2	CASSGGTYGYTF	TGTGCCAGCAGTGGGGGTACCTATGGCTACACCTTC
15	TRBV5-4	NA	TRBD2	TRBJ2-5	CASRSGLAGEETQYF	TGTGCCAGCAGGTCGGGACTAGCGGGAGAAGAGACCCAGTACTTC
12	TRBV5-1	NA	NA	TRBJ2-7	CASSLGTGEQYF	TGCGCCAGCAGCTTGGGAACGGGGGAGCAGTACTTC
13	TRBV18	NA	TRBD2	TRBJ2-7	CASSPGGIDEQYF	TGTGCCAGCTCTCCCGGGGGGATTGACGAGCAGTACTTC
13	TRBV30	few	NA	TRBJ1-5	CAWSRGVNEPQHF	TGTGCCTGGAGTAGGGGGGTTAATGAACCCCAGCATTTT
16	TRBV28	NA	TRBD2	TRBJ2-1	CASSSTSGSPYNEQFF	TGTGCCAGCAGTTCGACTAGCGGGAGCCCCTACAATGAGCAGTTCTTC
16	TRBV3-1/TRBV3-2	NA	TRBD2	TRBJ2-3	CASSQGYGGFLDTQYF	TGTGCCAGCAGCCAAGGGTACGGGGGGTTCTTAGATACGCAGTATTTT
16	TRBV10-2	NA	NA	TRBJ2-1	CASSENRPALGNEQFF	TGCGCCAGCAGTGAAAACAGGCCAGCTCTCGGCAATGAGCAGTTCTTC
11	TRBV7-2	NA	NA	TRBJ2-5	CASSLAETQYF	TGTGCCAGCAGCTTAGCGGAGACCCAGTACTTC
13	TRBV30	NA	NA	TRBJ2-5	CAWARTTQETQYF	TGTGCCTGGGCACGGACAACCCAAGAGACCCAGTACTTC
13	TRBV7-9	few	NA	TRBJ2-7	CASSLDGTYEQYF	TGTGCCAGCAGCTTAGACGGAACCTACGAGCAGTACTTC
15	TRBV7-8	NA	TRBD1	TRBJ1-2	CASSLAETGLYGYTF	TGTGCCAGCAGCTTAGCCGAGACAGGGCTGTATGGCTACACCTTC
16	TRBV10-3	NA	NA	TRBJ2-7	CAITNSEAGQFYEQYF	TGTGCCATCACCAATTCCGAAGCGGGACAGTTCTACGAGCAGTACTTC
15	TRBV5-1	NA	NA	TRBJ1-3	CASSDTGISGNTIYF	TGCGCCAGCAGCGATACAGGGATCTCTGGAAACACCATATATTTT
15	TRBV3-1/TRBV3-2	NA	TRBD1	TRBJ1-4	CASSQPGQVNEKLFF	TGTGCCAGCAGCCAACCGGGACAGGTTAATGAAAAACTGTTTTTT
16	TRBV5-1	NA	NA	TRBJ2-1	CASSLVYPPIYNEQFF	TGCGCCAGCAGCTTGGTATACCCACCGATATACAATGAGCAGTTCTTC
12	TRBV28	NA	NA	TRBJ2-1	CASSLQYNEQFF	TGTGCCAGCAGTCTACAATACAATGAGCAGTTCTTC
13	TRBV10-3	NA	NA	TRBJ2-3	CAILAEGTDTQYF	TGTGCCATCCTTGCGGAGGGAACAGATACGCAGTATTTT
12	TRBV18	NA	NA	TRBJ2-3	CASSPYSDTQYF	TGTGCCAGCTCACCATATTCAGATACGCAGTATTTT